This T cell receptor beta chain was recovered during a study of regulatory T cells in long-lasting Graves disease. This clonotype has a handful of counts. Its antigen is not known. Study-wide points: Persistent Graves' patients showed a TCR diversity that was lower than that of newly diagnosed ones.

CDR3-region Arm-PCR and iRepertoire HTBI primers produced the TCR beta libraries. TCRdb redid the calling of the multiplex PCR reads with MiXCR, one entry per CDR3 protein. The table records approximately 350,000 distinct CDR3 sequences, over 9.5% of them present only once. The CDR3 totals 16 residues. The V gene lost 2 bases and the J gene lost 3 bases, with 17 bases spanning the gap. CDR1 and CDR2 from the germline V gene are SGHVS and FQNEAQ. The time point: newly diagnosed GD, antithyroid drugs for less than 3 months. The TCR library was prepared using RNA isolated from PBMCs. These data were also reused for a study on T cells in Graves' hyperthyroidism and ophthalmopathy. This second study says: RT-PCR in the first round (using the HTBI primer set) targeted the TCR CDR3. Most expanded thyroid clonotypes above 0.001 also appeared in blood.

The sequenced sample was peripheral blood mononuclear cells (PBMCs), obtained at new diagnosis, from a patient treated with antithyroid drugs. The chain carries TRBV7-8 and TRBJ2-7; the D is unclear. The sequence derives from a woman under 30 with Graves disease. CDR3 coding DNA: TGTGCCAGCAGCTTACTTTCTCGGACCGCGAACTACGAGCAGTACTTC. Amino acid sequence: CASSLLSRTANYEQYF.